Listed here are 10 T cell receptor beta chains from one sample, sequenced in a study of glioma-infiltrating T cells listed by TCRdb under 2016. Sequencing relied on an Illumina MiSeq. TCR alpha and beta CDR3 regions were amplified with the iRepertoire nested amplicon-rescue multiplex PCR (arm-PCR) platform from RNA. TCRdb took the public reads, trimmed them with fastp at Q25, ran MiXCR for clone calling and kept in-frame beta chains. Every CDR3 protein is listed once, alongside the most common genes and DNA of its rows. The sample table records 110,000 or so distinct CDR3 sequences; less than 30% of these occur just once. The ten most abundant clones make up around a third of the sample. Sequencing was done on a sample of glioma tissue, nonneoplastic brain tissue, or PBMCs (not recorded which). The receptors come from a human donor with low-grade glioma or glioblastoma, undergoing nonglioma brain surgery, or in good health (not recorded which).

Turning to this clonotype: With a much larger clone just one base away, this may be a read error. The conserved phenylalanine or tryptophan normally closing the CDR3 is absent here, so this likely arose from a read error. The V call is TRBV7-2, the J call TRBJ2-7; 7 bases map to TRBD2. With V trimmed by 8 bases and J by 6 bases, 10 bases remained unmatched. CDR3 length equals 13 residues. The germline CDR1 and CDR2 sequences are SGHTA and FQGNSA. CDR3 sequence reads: CASGGLGGSEQYL. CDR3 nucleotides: TGTGCCAGCGGCGGACTAGGTGGTAGCGAGCAGTACTTG.

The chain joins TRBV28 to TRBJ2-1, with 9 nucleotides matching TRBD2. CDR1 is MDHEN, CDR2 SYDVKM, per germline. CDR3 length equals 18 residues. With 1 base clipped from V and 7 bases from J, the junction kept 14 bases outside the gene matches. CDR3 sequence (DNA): TGTGCCAGCAGTTTATTCGGTAGCGGGGGTATACAGGGGAATGAGCAGTTCTTC. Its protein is CASSLFGSGGIQGNEQFF.

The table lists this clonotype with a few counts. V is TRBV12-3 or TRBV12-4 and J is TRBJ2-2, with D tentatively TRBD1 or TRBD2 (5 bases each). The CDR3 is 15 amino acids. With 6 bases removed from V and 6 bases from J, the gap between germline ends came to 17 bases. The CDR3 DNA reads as TGTGCCAGCAGACTAACACCTTTGGGGGCCGGGGAGCTGTTTTTT. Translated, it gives CASRLTPLGAGELFF.

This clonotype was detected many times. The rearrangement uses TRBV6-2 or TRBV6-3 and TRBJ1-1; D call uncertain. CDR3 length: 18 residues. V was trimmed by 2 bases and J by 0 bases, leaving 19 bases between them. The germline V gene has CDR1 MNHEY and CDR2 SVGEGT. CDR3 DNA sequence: TGTGCCAGCAGTTACCCCCTTACTGGAGGGCCGTTGAACACTGAAGCTTTCTTT. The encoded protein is CASSYPLTGGPLNTEAFF.

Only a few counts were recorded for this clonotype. Here the CDR3 reads CASSELDQPQHF. CDR3 sequence (DNA): TGTGCCAGCAGTGAGTTGGATCAGCCCCAGCATTTT. V gene TRBV12-3 or TRBV12-4 combines with J gene TRBJ1-5, with D unclear. The CDR3 length is 12 residues. V gave up 5 bases and J gave up 5 bases, with 7 bases separating them.

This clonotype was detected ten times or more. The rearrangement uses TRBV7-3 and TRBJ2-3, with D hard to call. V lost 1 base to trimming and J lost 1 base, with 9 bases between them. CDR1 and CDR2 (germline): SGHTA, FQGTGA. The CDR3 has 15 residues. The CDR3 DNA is TGTGCCAGCAGCTTAAGGCCATGGCGCACAGATACGCAGTATTTT. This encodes CASSLRPWRTDTQYF.

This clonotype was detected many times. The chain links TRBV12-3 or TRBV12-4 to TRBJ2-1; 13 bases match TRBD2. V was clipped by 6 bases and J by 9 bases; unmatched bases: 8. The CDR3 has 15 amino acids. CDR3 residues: CASSPLAGGSGEQFF. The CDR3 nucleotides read TGTGCCAGCAGCCCACTAGCGGGGGGGTCGGGTGAGCAGTTCTTC.

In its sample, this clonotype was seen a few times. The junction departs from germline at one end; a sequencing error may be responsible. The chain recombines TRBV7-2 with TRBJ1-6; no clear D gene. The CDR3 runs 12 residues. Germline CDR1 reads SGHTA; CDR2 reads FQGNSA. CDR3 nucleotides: TGTGCCAGAAGCTTCGGGAATTCACCCCTCCACTTT. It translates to CARSFGNSPLHF.

For the CDR3, the DNA is TGCGCCAGCAGCTTGGTTGGGTGGCAGGCCTACGAGCAGTACTTC. The encoded protein is CASSLVGWQAYEQYF. The chain recombines TRBV5-1 with TRBJ2-7; D remains ambiguous. CDR1 and CDR2 from the germline V gene are SGHRS and YFSETQ. The CDR3 extends over 15 amino acids. Trimming stripped 0 bases from V and 2 bases from J, with 12 bases between.

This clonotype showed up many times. CDR3 amino acids: CASSVGRTWEDQPQHF. The CDR3, as DNA: TGTGCCAGCAGTGTCGGTAGGACTTGGGAGGATCAGCCCCAGCATTTT. This sequence joins TRBV2 and TRBJ1-5; D not certain. The germline CDR1 and CDR2 sequences are SNHLY and FYNNEI. Trimming stripped 4 bases from V and 5 bases from J, with 18 bases between. The CDR3 runs to 16 residues.